The 2 T cell receptor beta chains below were found in one sample sequenced in a study of blood T cell repertoires in COVID-19. Here immunoSEQ multiplex PCR was the method, and the copy in TCRdb shows in-frame clones only, minus some. The data contain about 130,000 clones, about 85% of them seen just once; the ten biggest clones take up roughly 5.1%. The sequencing sample was made of peripheral blood. Every receptor here comes from a woman between 65 and 79 years old with COVID-19, enrolled during active disease.

This sequence joins TRBV2 and TRBJ1-2; D ambiguous. Germline loops: CDR1 SNHLY, CDR2 FYNNEI. V was cut by 5 bases and J by 0 bases, with 7 bases left in between. The CDR3 loop spans 13 amino acids. CDR3 protein: CASSPPTNYGYTF. CDR3 DNA sequence: TGTGCCAGCAGTCCACCTACTAACTATGGCTACACCTTC.

This chain uses TRBV5-1 with TRBJ2-5, with 8 bases matching TRBD2. Germline V gene data show CDR1 as SGHRS and CDR2 as YFSETQ. The V segment lost 8 bases and the J segment 2 bases; nucleotides outside the gene matches: 11. CDR3 size: 15 residues. The CDR3 reads CASMEPAGEQETQYF. CDR3 nucleotide sequence: TGCGCCAGTATGGAACCAGCGGGGGAGCAAGAGACCCAGTACTTC.